Below are 10 T cell receptor beta chains sequenced from a single sample in a study of blood T cell repertoires in COVID-19. Here immunoSEQ multiplex PCR was the method, and the copy in TCRdb shows in-frame clones only, minus some. The table has approximately 110,000 clones, roughly 88% seen once. Sequenced input: peripheral blood. These receptors were collected from a human donor in a cohort sampled during active COVID-19.

The rearrangement links TRBV5-1 to TRBJ2-1, with 8 nucleotides matching TRBD1. The CDR3 covers 14 residues. Unmatched junction bases numbered 4, after V lost 1 base and J lost 7 bases. Germline values: CDR1 SGHRS, CDR2 YFSETQ. The CDR3 reads CASSLRRQGNEQFF. The DNA of the CDR3 is TGCGCCAGCAGCTTGAGGAGACAGGGGAATGAGCAGTTCTTC.

In its sample, this clone was seen a few times. V gene TRBV6-5 combines with J gene TRBJ2-7; weak D call: TRBD2 (5 bases). Per germline, CDR1 MNHEY and CDR2 SVGAGI. Trimming removed 2 bases from V and 3 bases from J, with 14 bases in between. This CDR3 is 15 amino acids long. The DNA for the CDR3 is TGTGCCAGCAGTTACGGACCTACGGGGATCTACGAGCAGTACTTC. This sequence encodes CASSYGPTGIYEQYF.

J is TRBJ2-7 and V is TRBV20-1, with D uncertain. The V end was cut by 2 bases, the J end by 7 bases, with 9 bases between. The CDR3 covers 11 residues. The germline V gene encodes CDR1 DFQATT and CDR2 SNEGSKA (reference sequence). The chain's CDR3 is CSARLNLEQYF. The CDR3 nucleotides are TGCAGTGCTAGACTAAACCTTGAGCAGTACTTC.

This chain links TRBV7-2 with TRBJ2-5; 9 bases are a match to TRBD2. The CDR3 is 14 amino acids. V shed 1 base and J 6 bases; nucleotides not matched to a gene: 3. CDR1 SGHTA and CDR2 FQGNSA come from the germline V gene. CDR3 region: CASSLDSGSKTQYF. DNA of the CDR3: TGTGCCAGCAGCTTAGATAGCGGGAGTAAGACCCAGTACTTC.

The chain recombines TRBV18 with TRBJ1-2, with D uncertain. This CDR3 region has 17 residues. Germline CDR1 reads KGHSH; CDR2 reads LQKENI. V shed 4 bases and J shed 4 bases, with 22 bases lying between them. The CDR3 nucleotides are TGTGCCAGCTCACAAACGTTGGGCGAGACCCAAATCTATGGCTACACCTTC. Encoded protein: CASSQTLGETQIYGYTF.

The chain couples TRBV5-4 to TRBJ1-2, with 8 bases identical to TRBD1. Unmatched junction bases numbered 4, after V lost 4 bases and J lost 5 bases. CDR3 length: 13 amino acids. Germline V CDR1 and CDR2: SGHNT, YYREEE (reference sequence). The CDR3 nucleotides are TGTGCCAGCAGCGATGGGACAGGTTATGGCTACACCTTC. Translated: CASSDGTGYGYTF. The full variable domain, in which reference TRBV5-4 and TRBJ1-2 provide the parts outside the CDR3, is ETGVTQSPTHLIKTRGQQVTLRCSSQSGHNTVSWYQQALGQGPQFIFQYYREEENGRGNFPPRFSGLQFPNYSSELNVNALELDDSALYLCASSDGTGYGYTFGSGTRLTVV.

The V gene is TRBV28, the J gene TRBJ2-5; 7 bases match TRBD1. V lost 4 bases and J lost 5; bases outside the gene matches: 10. The CDR3 contains 15 residues. CDR1 and CDR2 from the germline V gene are MDHEN and SYDVKM. The CDR3 sequence is CASSSLRGLGETQYF. CDR3 nucleotides: TGTGCCAGCAGTTCATTAAGGGGGCTAGGGGAGACCCAGTACTTC. The full variable domain, with the rest looked up from reference TRBV28 and TRBJ2-5, is DVKVTQSSRYLVKRTGEKVFLECVQDMDHENMFWYRQDPGLGLRLIYFSYDVKMKEKGDIPEGYSVSREKKERFSLILESASTNQTSMYLCASSSLRGLGETQYFGPGTRLLVL.

The rearrangement joins TRBV6-6 to TRBJ2-7; no definite D call. Germline-derived CDR1 and CDR2 are MNHNY and SVGAGI (reference sequence). The CDR3 is 12 amino acids. V dropped 7 bases and J dropped 2 bases, with 9 bases sitting between them. The CDR3 nucleotides read TGTGCCAGCACTGCAGGCCCCTACGAGCAGTACTTC. Translated, it gives CASTAGPYEQYF.

This chain joins TRBV2 and TRBJ2-1; TRBD1 aligns across 8 bases. With V trimmed by 5 bases and J by 4 bases, 7 bases remained unmatched. The CDR3 runs to 15 residues. CDR1 and CDR2 from the germline V gene are SNHLY and FYNNEI. The CDR3 DNA reads TGTGCCAGCAGTCTCGACAGGGGTGAATACAATGAGCAGTTCTTC. It codes for CASSLDRGEYNEQFF.

This chain joins TRBV27 and TRBJ1-1; TRBD1 agrees at 9 bases. The CDR3 consists of 17 residues. Germline V gene data show CDR1 as MNHEY and CDR2 as SMNVEV (reference sequence). The trim removed 5 bases at V and 0 bases at J, leaving 10 bases unmatched. DNA of the CDR3: TGTGCCAGCAGTACCCTGACAGGGGGTGGACTGAACACTGAAGCTTTCTTT. The encoded protein is CASSTLTGGGLNTEAFF.